This TCR beta chain appears in the sequencing data of a study of shared clonotypes between healthy human individuals. Naive CD8 isolation took CD45RO-negative cells positively selected for CCR7 and excluded terminally differentiated effector memory CD45RA+ cells. The table came from immunoSEQ multiplex PCR; TCRdb's copy has only in-frame clones and leaves some out. Among 800,000 to 950,000 clones listed, around 96% were seen once. Germline CDR1 MNHEY, CDR2 SMNVEV (reference sequence). The germline V and J ends were trimmed by 8 bases and 5 bases, with 13 bases remaining between them. The CDR3 is made up of 12 amino acids.

The chain combines TRBV27 with TRBJ2-7; D ambiguous. The sample taken for sequencing was naive CD8+ T cells sorted from blood. The source of this sequence is a man under 40 in good health. The CDR3 sequence: CASWKGLNEQYF. The DNA of the CDR3 is TGTGCCAGCTGGAAAGGGTTAAACGAGCAGTACTTC.